This T cell receptor (beta chain) was identified during a study of blood T cell repertoires in COVID-19. Study context: Samples of COVID-19 (acute and convalescent) were obtained from the United States, Italy and Spain. PBMCs, B-cell-depleted T cells, or T cells were the source of the cDNA or gDNA that made up the material.

The authors' processing: Estimation of nucleated cell counts was performed using reference gene primer amplification. Data came from immunoSEQ multiplex PCR; TCRdb stores just in-frame clones and leaves some out. Clone size and the V and J calls come from that table; the DNA yielded D and trimming. This sample has some 460,000 clones, with about 89% found just once. This CDR3 is built from 12 residues. Trimming removed 7 bases from V and 12 bases from J, with 13 bases in between. Germline CDR1 is SNHLY and CDR2 is FYNNEI. The sample consisted of peripheral blood. The V gene is TRBV2, the J gene TRBJ1-6; D possibly corresponds to TRBD1 (5 bases). The clonotype originates from a woman aged 30 to 39 with acute or convalescent COVID-19. CDR3: CASNGLGGPLHF. The DNA for the CDR3 is TGTGCCAGCAACGGACTCGGGGGACCCCTCCACTTT.